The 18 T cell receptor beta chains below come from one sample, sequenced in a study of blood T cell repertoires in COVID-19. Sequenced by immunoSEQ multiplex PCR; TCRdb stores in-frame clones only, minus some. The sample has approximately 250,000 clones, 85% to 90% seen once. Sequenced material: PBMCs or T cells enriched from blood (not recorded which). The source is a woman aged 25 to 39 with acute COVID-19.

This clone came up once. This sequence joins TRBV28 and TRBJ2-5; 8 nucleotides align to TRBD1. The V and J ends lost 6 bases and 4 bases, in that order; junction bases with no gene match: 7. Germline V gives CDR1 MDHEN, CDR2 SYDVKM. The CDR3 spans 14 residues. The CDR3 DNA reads TGTGCCAGCAGGCGCCTTCAGGGGGCAGAGACCCAGTACTTC. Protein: CASRRLQGAETQYF.

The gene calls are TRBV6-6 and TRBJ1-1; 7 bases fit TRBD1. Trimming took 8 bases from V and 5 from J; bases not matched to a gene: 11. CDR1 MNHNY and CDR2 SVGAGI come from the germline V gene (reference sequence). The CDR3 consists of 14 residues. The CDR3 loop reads CASSSSDRETEAFF. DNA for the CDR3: TGTGCCAGCTCCTCAAGTGACAGGGAGACTGAAGCTTTCTTT.

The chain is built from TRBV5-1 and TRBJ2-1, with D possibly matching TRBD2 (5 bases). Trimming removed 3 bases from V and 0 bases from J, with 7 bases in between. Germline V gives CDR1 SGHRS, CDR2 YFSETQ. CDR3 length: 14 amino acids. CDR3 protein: CASSSAVSYNEQFF. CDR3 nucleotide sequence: TGCGCCAGCAGCTCAGCGGTCTCCTACAATGAGCAGTTCTTC.

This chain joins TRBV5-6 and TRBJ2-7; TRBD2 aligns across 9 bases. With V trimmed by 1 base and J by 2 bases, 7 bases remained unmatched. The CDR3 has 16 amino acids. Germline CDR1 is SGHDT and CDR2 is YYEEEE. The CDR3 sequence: CASSLQTSGITYEQYF. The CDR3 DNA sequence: TGTGCCAGCAGCTTGCAGACTAGCGGAATCACCTACGAGCAGTACTTC. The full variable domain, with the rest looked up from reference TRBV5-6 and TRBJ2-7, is DAGVTQSPTHLIKTRGQQVTLRCSPKSGHDTVSWYQQALGQGPQFIFQYYEEEERQRGNFPDRFSGHQFPNYSSELNVNALLLGDSALYLCASSLQTSGITYEQYFGPGTRLTVT.

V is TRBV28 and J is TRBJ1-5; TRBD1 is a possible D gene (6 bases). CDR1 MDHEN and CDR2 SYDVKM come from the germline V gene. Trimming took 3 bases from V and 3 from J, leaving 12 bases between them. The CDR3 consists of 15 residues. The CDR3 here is CASSFMDRDNQPQHF. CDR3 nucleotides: TGTGCCAGCAGTTTCATGGACAGAGACAATCAGCCCCAGCATTTT.

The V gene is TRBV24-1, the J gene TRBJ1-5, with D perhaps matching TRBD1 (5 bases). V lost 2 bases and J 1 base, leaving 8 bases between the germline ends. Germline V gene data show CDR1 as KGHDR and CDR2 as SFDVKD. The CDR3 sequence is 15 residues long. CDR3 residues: CATSDSGFSNQPQHF. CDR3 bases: TGTGCCACCAGTGATTCAGGGTTCAGCAATCAGCCCCAGCATTTT.

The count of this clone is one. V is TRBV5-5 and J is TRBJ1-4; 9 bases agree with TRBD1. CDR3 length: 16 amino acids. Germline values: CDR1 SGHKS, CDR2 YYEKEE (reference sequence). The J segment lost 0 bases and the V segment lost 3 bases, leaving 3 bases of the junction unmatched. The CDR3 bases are TGTGCCAGCAGCTGGACAGGGGAAGCAACTAATGAAAAACTGTTTTTT. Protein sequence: CASSWTGEATNEKLFF. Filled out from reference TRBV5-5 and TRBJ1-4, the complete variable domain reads DAGVTQSPTHLIKTRGQQVTLRCSPISGHKSVSWYQQVLGQGPQFIFQYYEKEERGRGNFPDRFSARQFPNYSSELNVNALLLGDSALYLCASSWTGEATNEKLFFGSGTQLSVL.

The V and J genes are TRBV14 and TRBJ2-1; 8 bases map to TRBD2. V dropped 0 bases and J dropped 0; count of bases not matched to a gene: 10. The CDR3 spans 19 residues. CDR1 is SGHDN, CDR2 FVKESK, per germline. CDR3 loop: CASSQEEHSGMISYNEQFF. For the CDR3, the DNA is TGTGCCAGCAGCCAAGAGGAGCATAGCGGGATGATCTCCTACAATGAGCAGTTCTTC.

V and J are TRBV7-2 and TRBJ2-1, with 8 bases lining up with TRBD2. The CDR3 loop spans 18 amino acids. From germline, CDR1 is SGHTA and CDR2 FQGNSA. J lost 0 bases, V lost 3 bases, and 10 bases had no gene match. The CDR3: CASSFGLAGPSSYNEQFF. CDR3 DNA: TGTGCCAGCAGCTTTGGGCTAGCGGGCCCGAGCTCCTACAATGAGCAGTTCTTC.

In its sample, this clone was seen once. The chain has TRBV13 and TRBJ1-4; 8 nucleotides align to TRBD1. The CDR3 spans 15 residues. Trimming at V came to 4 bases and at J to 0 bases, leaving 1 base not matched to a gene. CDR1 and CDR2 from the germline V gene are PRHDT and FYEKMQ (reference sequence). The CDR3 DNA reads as TGTGCCAGCAGCTCGACAGGGGCAACTAATGAAAAACTGTTTTTT. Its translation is CASSSTGATNEKLFF.

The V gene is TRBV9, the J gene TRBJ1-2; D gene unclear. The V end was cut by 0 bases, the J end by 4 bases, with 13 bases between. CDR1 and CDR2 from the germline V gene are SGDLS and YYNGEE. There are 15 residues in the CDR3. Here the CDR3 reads CASSVANQAPYGYTF. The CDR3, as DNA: TGTGCCAGCAGCGTAGCTAATCAGGCTCCCTATGGCTACACCTTC.

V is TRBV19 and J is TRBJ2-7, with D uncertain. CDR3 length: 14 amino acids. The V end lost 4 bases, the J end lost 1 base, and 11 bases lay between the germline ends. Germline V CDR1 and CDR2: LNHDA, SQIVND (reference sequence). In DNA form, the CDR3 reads TGTGCCAGTAGTACCAAACACCTTTCCTACGAGCAGTACTTC. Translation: CASSTKHLSYEQYF. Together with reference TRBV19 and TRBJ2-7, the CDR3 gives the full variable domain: DGGITQSPKYLFRKEGQNVTLSCEQNLNHDAMYWYRQDPGQGLRLIYYSQIVNDFQKGDIAEGYSVSREKKESFPLTVTSAQKNPTAFYLCASSTKHLSYEQYFGPGTRLTVT.

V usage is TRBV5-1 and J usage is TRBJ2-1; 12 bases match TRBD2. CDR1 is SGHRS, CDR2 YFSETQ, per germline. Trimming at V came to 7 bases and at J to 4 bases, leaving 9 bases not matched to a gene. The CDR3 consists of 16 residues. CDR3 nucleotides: TGCGCCAGCCAGACTAGCGGGAGTGGGGGTTACAATGAGCAGTTCTTC. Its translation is CASQTSGSGGYNEQFF.

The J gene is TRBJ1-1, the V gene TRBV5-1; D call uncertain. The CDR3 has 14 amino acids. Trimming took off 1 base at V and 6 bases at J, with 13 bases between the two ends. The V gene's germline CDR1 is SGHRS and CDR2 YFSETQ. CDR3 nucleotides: TGCGCCAGCAGCTTGAGAGGGATCGACGCTGAAGCTTTCTTT. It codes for CASSLRGIDAEAFF.

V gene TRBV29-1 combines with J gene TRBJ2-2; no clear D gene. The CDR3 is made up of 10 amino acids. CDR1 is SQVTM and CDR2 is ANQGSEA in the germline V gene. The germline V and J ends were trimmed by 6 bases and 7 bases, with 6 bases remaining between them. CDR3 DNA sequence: TGCAGCGTCTTCGTCGGGGAGCTGTTTTTT. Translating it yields CSVFVGELFF.

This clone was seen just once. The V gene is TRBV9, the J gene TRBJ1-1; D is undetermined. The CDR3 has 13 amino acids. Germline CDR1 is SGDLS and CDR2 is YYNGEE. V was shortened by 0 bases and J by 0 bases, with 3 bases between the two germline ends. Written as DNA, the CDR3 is TGTGCCAGCAGCGTAGACTTGAACACTGAAGCTTTCTTT. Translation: CASSVDLNTEAFF.

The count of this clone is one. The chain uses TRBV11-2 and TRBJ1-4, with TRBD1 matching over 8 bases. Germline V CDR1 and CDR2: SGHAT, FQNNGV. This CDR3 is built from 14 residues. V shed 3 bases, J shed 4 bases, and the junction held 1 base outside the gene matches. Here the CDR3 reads CASSLGQDNEKLFF. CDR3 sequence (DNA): TGTGCCAGCAGCTTGGGACAGGATAATGAAAAACTGTTTTTT.

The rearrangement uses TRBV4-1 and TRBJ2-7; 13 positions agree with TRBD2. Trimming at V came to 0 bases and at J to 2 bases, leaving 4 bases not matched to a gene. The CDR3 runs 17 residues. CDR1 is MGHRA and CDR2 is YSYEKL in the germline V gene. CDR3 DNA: TGCGCCAGCAGCCAAGACAGACTAGCGGGAGGCCCCTACGAGCAGTACTTC. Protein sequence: CASSQDRLAGGPYEQYF.